The 9 T cell receptor beta chains below come from one sample, sequenced in a study of beta chain bispecific antibodies for T cell cancers. Whole-study results and caveats: Versus anti-CD19, anti-TRBV12 exposure cut the TRBV12-3 share of TRBV signal by about 99%. In these mixed samples, most targeted TRBV reads derived from the leukemia cell line.

MiXCR, applied by TCRdb to the 5' RACE reads, yields one record per CDR3 protein. The sample lists tens of thousands of distinct CDR3 sequences, around 2% occurring once. These TCRs are of unknown antigen specificity. Expansion lasted 3 days, with either anti-CD3 antibody OKT3 or CD3/CD28 beads. The specimen comprised healthy donor T cells cultured with leukemia cells, sampled from a culture containing a bispecific antibody targeting TCR Vbeta12. These receptors originate from a human donor in good health. Some clones in this sample may be carry-over from other donors' samples.

There are many counts of this clonotype. The J gene is TRBJ1-1, the V gene TRBV20-1; D is unclear. V was pared by 5 bases and J by 1 base, with 11 bases between. The CDR3 is 13 residues long. Germline CDR1 reads DFQATT; CDR2 reads SNEGSKA (reference sequence). CDR3 in DNA: TGCAGTGCTTTGGGTCCCTCGAACACTGAAGCTTTCTTT. Its protein product is CSALGPSNTEAFF.

This clonotype is judged medium-sized. The chain uses TRBV7-8 and TRBJ1-4; no reliable D call. Germline CDR1 and CDR2: SGHVS and FQNEAQ. V lost 1 base and J lost 7, with 16 bases in between. CDR3 size: 16 residues. The CDR3 reads CASSLGRSTDLEKLFF. Written as DNA, the CDR3 is TGTGCCAGCAGCTTAGGGCGATCCACGGACCTTGAAAAACTGTTTTTT.

As regards this clonotype: A single base separates this from a much larger clone, so it may be a read error. The V and J genes are TRBV6-6 and TRBJ2-3, with TRBD2 identical over 7 bases. The J segment lost 1 base and the V segment lost 7 bases, leaving 5 bases of the junction unmatched. The CDR3 length is 14 residues. Germline V lookup: CDR1 MNHNY, CDR2 SVGAGI (reference sequence). The CDR3 reads CASTVAGGTDTQYF. In DNA form, the CDR3 reads TGTGCCAGCACAGTGGCGGGGGGCACAGATACGCAGTATTTT.

Many counts were recorded for this clonotype. The rearrangement links TRBV7-8 to TRBJ2-3; the D gene is possibly TRBD2 (6 bases). Trimming took 5 bases from V and 0 from J, leaving 12 bases between them. This CDR3 contains 15 residues. Germline assignment: CDR1 SGHVS and CDR2 FQNEAQ. The CDR3 bases are TGTGCCAGCAGCCTCCGAGCGGGTAGCACAGATACGCAGTATTTT. It is translated as CASSLRAGSTDTQYF.

By frequency in the sample, this clonotype is medium-sized (0.01 to 0.1%). V and J are TRBV7-3 and TRBJ1-6; 8 bases line up with TRBD1. Germline CDR1 is SGHTA and CDR2 is FQGTGA. The CDR3 totals 15 residues. V dropped 2 bases and J dropped 9; count of bases not matched to a gene: 6. The CDR3 region is CASSLVGQGGSPLHF. CDR3 coding DNA: TGTGCCAGCAGCTTAGTCGGACAGGGAGGTTCACCCCTCCACTTT.

The sample holds many counts of this clonotype. This chain links TRBV5-5 with TRBJ2-5; a possible D gene is TRBD2 (7 bases). The CDR3 runs 15 residues. The V gene lost 0 bases and the J gene lost 5 bases, with 14 bases spanning the gap. CDR1 and CDR2 (germline): SGHKS, YYEKEE (reference sequence). This CDR3 reads CASSLDGGAYETQYF. As DNA, the CDR3 is TGTGCCAGCAGCTTGGATGGGGGGGCTTATGAGACCCAGTACTTC.

This clonotype came up many times. V usage is TRBV27 and J usage is TRBJ2-1, with 10 bases identical to TRBD1. The CDR3 is 15 amino acids. V lost 7 bases and J lost 10; bases outside the gene matches: 13. CDR1 and CDR2 (germline): MNHEY, SMNVEV (reference sequence). CDR3 residues: CASITGTGAPREQFF. The CDR3 DNA sequence: TGTGCCAGCATCACCGGGACAGGGGCCCCTCGGGAGCAGTTCTTC.

This clonotype was found a few times. The chain recombines TRBV30 with TRBJ1-1; tentative D call: TRBD1 (6 bases). Per germline, CDR1 GTSNPN and CDR2 SVGIG (reference sequence). The V gene lost 4 bases and the J gene lost 2 bases, with 17 bases spanning the gap. This CDR3 has 15 residues. The CDR3 region has the DNA TGTGCCTGGAAGCACGAGACAGGTTTTAACACTGAAGCTTTCTTT. This gives the protein CAWKHETGFNTEAFF.

This clonotype was counted ten times or more. This chain uses TRBV6-1 with TRBJ2-7; possible D gene TRBD1, 6 bases. This CDR3 has 14 residues. The ends were cut back, 2 bases at V and 3 bases at J, with 11 bases in the middle. Per the germline V gene, CDR1 is MNHNS and CDR2 is SASEGT. CDR3 DNA: TGTGCCAGCAGTGAATGGACAGTCAACTACGAGCAGTACTTC. Protein product: CASSEWTVNYEQYF.